A single sample is the source of the 27 T cell receptor beta chains below, sequenced in a study of CD8 T cells in ankylosing spondylitis. One entry per CDR3 protein results from TCRdb running MiXCR on the 5' RACE reads. This table holds about 310,000 distinct CDR3 sequences, more than 20% found once. Sequencing was performed on blood, either unsorted or a sorted T cell fraction (not recorded which). The receptors were sampled from a female donor with ankylosing spondylitis or in good health (not recorded which).

The chain joins TRBV28 to TRBJ1-2; no firm D call. This CDR3 has 12 residues. Germline lookup yields CDR1 MDHEN and CDR2 SYDVKM. Deletions cut 0 bases from V and 4 bases from J, with 3 bases between. The CDR3 loop is CASSLWAYGYTF. CDR3 DNA sequence: TGTGCCAGCAGTTTATGGGCCTATGGCTACACCTTC.

This clonotype was counted only a few times. The chain joins TRBV4-2 to TRBJ1-6, with TRBD1 matching over 8 bases. Unmatched junction bases numbered 7, after V lost 4 bases and J lost 5 bases. Germline V gives CDR1 LGHNA, CDR2 YNFKEQ. The CDR3 runs 16 residues. The chain's CDR3 is CASSLVGQGNNSPLHF. For the CDR3, the DNA is TGTGCCAGCAGCCTAGTAGGACAGGGTAATAATTCACCCCTCCACTTT.

The chain is built from TRBV9 and TRBJ2-7, with 7 bases matching TRBD1. The CDR3 consists of 15 residues. V dropped 4 bases and J dropped 3; count of bases not matched to a gene: 10. From germline, CDR1 is SGDLS and CDR2 YYNGEE. CDR3 nucleotides: TGTGCCAGCAGCCCTCGACAGGGTTTCATCTACGAGCAGTACTTC. Protein sequence: CASSPRQGFIYEQYF.

The chain employs TRBV20-1 and TRBJ2-5; D unresolved. The germline V and J ends were trimmed by 5 bases and 5 bases, with 24 bases remaining between them. The germline V gene has CDR1 DFQATT and CDR2 SNEGSKA (reference sequence). The CDR3 sequence is 16 residues long. CDR3 residues: CSAPDGLLPIRETQYF. The CDR3 DNA reads as TGCAGTGCTCCGGACGGCCTACTCCCAATACGGGAGACCCAGTACTTC.

V and J are TRBV12-3 or TRBV12-4 and TRBJ1-1; 8 positions match TRBD1. The CDR3 length is 16 residues. V shed 7 bases and J 10 bases; nucleotides not matched to a gene: 20. CDR3 sequence reads: CASIPVGLQGTGRAFF. As DNA, the CDR3 is TGTGCCAGCATCCCGGTCGGGCTCCAGGGGACAGGACGAGCTTTCTTT.

The chain has TRBV27 and TRBJ2-5; maybe TRBD2 (6 bases). CDR1 is MNHEY, CDR2 SMNVEV, per germline (reference sequence). V was clipped by 0 bases and J by 2 bases, with 10 bases between them. The CDR3 extends over 15 amino acids. The CDR3 spells CASSLSGGAQETQYF. Written as DNA, the CDR3 is TGTGCCAGCAGTTTATCCGGGGGAGCACAAGAGACCCAGTACTTC.

V and J are TRBV29-1 and TRBJ2-3; no clear D. This CDR3 is 13 amino acids long. The germline V gene has CDR1 SQVTM and CDR2 ANQGSEA. V was trimmed by 1 base and J by 3 bases, leaving 8 bases between them. The DNA of the CDR3 is TGCAGCGTTGAAGGGACGGCAACAGATACGCAGTATTTT. Protein: CSVEGTATDTQYF.

This clonotype came up many times. The chain is built from TRBV25-1 and TRBJ2-4; D gene uncertain. Trimming removed 6 bases from V and 0 bases from J, with 12 bases in between. Germline CDR1 and CDR2: MGHDK and SYGVNS. The CDR3 runs 15 residues. The CDR3 DNA sequence: TGTGCCAGCAGCCCGTCGGGTATAGCCAAAAACATTCAGTACTTC. This sequence encodes CASSPSGIAKNIQYF. The full variable domain, in which reference TRBV25-1 and TRBJ2-4 provide the parts outside the CDR3, is EADIYQTPRYLVIGTGKKITLECSQTMGHDKMYWYQQDPGMELHLIHYSYGVNSTEKGDLSSESTVSRIRTEHFPLTLESARPSHTSQYLCASSPSGIAKNIQYFGAGTRLSVL.

This clonotype showed up many times. This chain joins TRBV5-1 and TRBJ1-4, with 7 bases aligning to TRBD1. The CDR3 contains 17 residues. Germline CDR1 and CDR2: SGHRS and YFSETQ. The J segment lost 6 bases and the V segment lost 4 bases, leaving 15 bases of the junction unmatched. CDR3 nucleotide sequence: TGCGCCAGCAGCCTCAGACCCATGACAGGGCTGGATGAAAAACTGTTTTTT. It is translated as CASSLRPMTGLDEKLFF.

This clonotype was seen repeatedly, ten times or more. V gene TRBV20-1 combines with J gene TRBJ2-1; the D is unclear. The V gene lost 0 bases and the J gene lost 10 bases, with 10 bases spanning the gap. This CDR3 contains 12 residues. The germline V gene has CDR1 DFQATT and CDR2 SNEGSKA (reference sequence). CDR3 bases: TGCAGTGCTAGAGATAATAGGCGGGAGCAGTTCTTC. Residues: CSARDNRREQFF.

The genes are TRBV6-5 and TRBJ1-6; D unclear. The CDR3 is 12 amino acids. V dropped 9 bases and J dropped 7 bases, with 10 bases sitting between them. Germline assignment: CDR1 MNHEY and CDR2 SVGAGI. The CDR3 DNA follows: TGTGCCAGTAGAAGGTCGAATTCACCCCTCCACTTT. Residues: CASRRSNSPLHF.

The rearrangement uses TRBV7-2 and TRBJ2-5, with 11 positions matching TRBD2. After removal of 4 bases from V and 3 bases from J, the junction contained 7 bases not matched to a gene. This CDR3 has 16 amino acids. Per germline, CDR1 SGHTA and CDR2 FQGNSA. The CDR3 reads CASSYMASGRKETQYF. The CDR3 DNA sequence: TGTGCCAGCAGCTATATGGCTAGCGGGAGGAAAGAGACCCAGTACTTC. The entire variable domain, with the rest obtained from reference TRBV7-2 and TRBJ2-5, is as follows: GAGVSQSPSNKVTEKGKDVELRCDPISGHTALYWYRQSLGQGLEFLIYFQGNSAPDKSGLPSDRFSAERTGGSVSTLTIQRTQQEDSAVYLCASSYMASGRKETQYFGPGTRLLVL.

This clonotype was counted a few times. The chain carries TRBV7-9 and TRBJ1-1; D remains unclear. The CDR3 has 14 residues. Trimming took 1 base from V and 10 from J, leaving 16 bases between them. CDR1 and CDR2 (germline): SEHNR, FQNEAQ (reference sequence). CDR3 bases: TGTGCCAGCAGCTTAGATCATACCCTGCTGAGAGCTTTCTTT. It yields the protein CASSLDHTLLRAFF.

The sample holds a few counts of this clonotype. The chain couples TRBV19 to TRBJ2-3; 8 bases map to TRBD2. With V trimmed by 7 bases and J by 5 bases, 5 bases remained unmatched. The germline V gene encodes CDR1 LNHDA and CDR2 SQIVND (reference sequence). The CDR3 spans 13 residues. The CDR3 loop is CASIPAGVDTQYF. In DNA form, the CDR3 reads TGTGCCAGTATTCCAGCGGGAGTAGATACGCAGTATTTT.

V gene TRBV12-3 or TRBV12-4 combines with J gene TRBJ2-3, with D possibly matching TRBD2 (6 bases). This CDR3 spans 15 amino acids. Deletions cut 6 bases from V and 0 bases from J, with 13 bases between. The DNA of the CDR3 is TGTGCCAGCAGCTCCGGGACTCCTAGCACAGATACGCAGTATTTT. It specifies CASSSGTPSTDTQYF.

V is TRBV12-3 or TRBV12-4 and J is TRBJ2-2; D remains unclear. This CDR3 is 15 amino acids long. V was trimmed by 6 bases and J by 3 bases, leaving 14 bases between them. Written as DNA, the CDR3 is TGTGCCAGCAGCCAAAGGTCCAGAGACACCGGGGAGCTGTTTTTT. It is translated as CASSQRSRDTGELFF.

This clonotype has just a few counts. The chain is built from TRBV20-1 and TRBJ2-5; 7 nucleotides line up with TRBD2. In germline, CDR1 is DFQATT, CDR2 SNEGSKA (reference sequence). The CDR3 loop spans 16 amino acids. With V trimmed by 0 bases and J by 4 bases, 11 bases remained unmatched. Here the CDR3 reads CSARDDGGRGPETQYF. Here the CDR3 DNA reads TGCAGTGCTAGAGATGATGGCGGGAGAGGGCCAGAGACCCAGTACTTC.

This clonotype was seen a few times. This rearrangement joins TRBV5-1 to TRBJ2-3, with 8 nucleotides matching TRBD2. CDR3 length equals 15 residues. Germline V gives CDR1 SGHRS, CDR2 YFSETQ. Trimming at V came to 6 bases and at J to 10 bases, leaving 16 bases not matched to a gene. The CDR3 coding sequence is TGCGCCAGCACCCTAAGGAGTGCGGGAGGCGCACCGCAGTATTTT. Translation: CASTLRSAGGAPQYF.

This clonotype occurred a few times. The genes are TRBV20-1 and TRBJ2-1, with D possibly TRBD1 on 5 matching bases. This CDR3 spans 11 amino acids. The germline CDR1 and CDR2 sequences are DFQATT and SNEGSKA (reference sequence). V shed 4 bases and J shed 12 bases, with 13 bases lying between them. CDR3 bases: TGCAGTGCTAAAGGGGAAGTGGGGCAGTTCTTC. Translated, it gives CSAKGEVGQFF.

This clonotype was recorded many times. The chain combines TRBV10-3 with TRBJ1-1; no definite D call. V lost 7 bases, J lost 1 base, and 7 bases lay in between. Germline values: CDR1 ENHRY, CDR2 SYGVKD. The CDR3 is made up of 12 amino acids. The chain's CDR3 is CAITGENTEAFF. In nucleotides, the CDR3 is TGTGCCATCACCGGGGAGAACACTGAAGCTTTCTTT.

The chain employs TRBV11-2 and TRBJ2-5; 7 bases match TRBD1. The CDR3 runs to 15 residues. The germline V gene encodes CDR1 SGHAT and CDR2 FQNNGV. The V segment lost 0 bases and the J segment 5 bases; nucleotides outside the gene matches: 6. CDR3 in DNA: TGTGCCAGCAGCTTAGAATCGGGACAGACGGAGACCCAGTACTTC. It is translated as CASSLESGQTETQYF.

Many counts were recorded for this clonotype. The V gene is TRBV6-2 or TRBV6-3, the J gene TRBJ1-5; D perhaps matches TRBD1 (5 bases). CDR3 size: 14 residues. The germline V gene has CDR1 MNHEY and CDR2 SVGEGT. Deletions cut 6 bases from V and 7 bases from J, with 16 bases between. This CDR3 is CASSWGGGGQPQHF. In DNA, the CDR3 is TGTGCCAGCAGCTGGGGGGGAGGTGGACAGCCCCAGCATTTT.

The chain carries TRBV20-1 and TRBJ2-1; no reliable D call. V gave up 2 bases and J gave up 5 bases, with 7 bases separating them. Per germline, CDR1 DFQATT and CDR2 SNEGSKA (reference sequence). CDR3 length: 12 amino acids. In nucleotides, the CDR3 is TGCAGTGCTAGAAAGCCGAACAATGAGCAGTTCTTC. It yields the protein CSARKPNNEQFF.

This chain uses TRBV20-1 with TRBJ2-1; 13 bases map to TRBD2. Per germline, CDR1 DFQATT and CDR2 SNEGSKA (reference sequence). The CDR3 totals 17 residues. Trimming cost V 3 bases and J 0 bases; bases outside gene matches: 5. Here the CDR3 DNA reads TGCAGTGCTAGGACTAGCGGGAGGCTTAGCTCCTACAATGAGCAGTTCTTC. The encoded protein is CSARTSGRLSSYNEQFF.

This clonotype was recorded many times. This chain uses TRBV20-1 with TRBJ2-2; weak D call: TRBD1 (5 bases). Germline CDR1 is DFQATT and CDR2 is SNEGSKA (reference sequence). The CDR3 sequence is 16 residues long. V was clipped by 1 base and J by 6 bases, with 18 bases between them. The CDR3 sequence: CSARASYQGSAGELFF. CDR3 bases: TGCAGTGCTAGAGCCTCATATCAGGGATCAGCCGGGGAGCTGTTTTTT.

This clonotype was observed many times. V gene TRBV29-1 combines with J gene TRBJ1-1; maybe TRBD1 (5 bases). The CDR3 length is 14 residues. Trimming cost V 1 base and J 7 bases, with 16 bases left between them. Germline loops: CDR1 SQVTM, CDR2 ANQGSEA. In DNA form, the CDR3 reads TGCAGCGTTGAAGGGGCCCGGAGGGGAGGTGAAGCTTTCTTT. This sequence encodes CSVEGARRGGEAFF. The whole variable domain, remainder taken from reference TRBV29-1 and TRBJ1-1, is SAVISQKPSRDICQRGTSLTIQCQVDSQVTMMFWYRQQPGQSLTLIATANQGSEATYESGFVIDKFPISRPNLTFSTLTVSNMSPEDSSIYLCSVEGARRGGEAFFGQGTRLTVV.

This clonotype was detected only a few times. The rearrangement links TRBV5-1 to TRBJ2-7; 10 nucleotides agree with TRBD2. CDR1 SGHRS and CDR2 YFSETQ come from the germline V gene. J was trimmed by 2 bases and V by 4 bases; bases with no gene match: 9. The length of the CDR3 is 16 residues. The CDR3 is CASSPGGGLATYEQYF. CDR3 nucleotides: TGCGCCAGCAGCCCAGGGGGGGGACTAGCGACCTACGAGCAGTACTTC.